This T cell receptor beta chain is drawn from a study of Ad26.COV2.S vaccination and SARS-CoV-2 variants. About the study: Doses of Ad26.COV2.S were injected into muscle once or twice, 56 days apart.

To note about this clone: Its specificity is not known.

Findings of the study overall: Breadth, reportedly substantial, characterized the spike-specific CD8+ and CD4+ T cell responses after vaccination.

Treatment in this sample: 15 to 20 received Ad26.COV2.S at low or high dose, single or two shots; five or six received placebo; per-sample allocation not given. Following the first vaccine or placebo injection, samples were taken on day 63. At a Boston site, the person donating was an adult of 18-55 years. The vaccine antigen was prefusion-stabilized Wuhan SARS-CoV-2 spike. Sequencing was performed with immunoSEQ multiplex PCR; in TCRdb, only in-frame clones are kept and a portion is missing. The sample has hundreds of thousands of clones, roughly 84% seen once. The sample consisted of peripheral blood, taken in a trial of Ad26.COV2.S vaccine versus placebo. This TCR derives from a person aged 18-60 years who received the Ad26.COV2.S COVID-19 vaccine or a placebo.

The DNA for the CDR3 is TGCGCCAGCAGCCAACAGGGGTATCAGCCCCAGCATTTT. Residues: CASSQQGYQPQHF. This chain links TRBV4-1 with TRBJ1-5; weak D call: TRBD1 (6 bases). Trimming left V 2 bases short and J 5 bases short, with 7 bases between. The germline CDR1 and CDR2 sequences are MGHRA and YSYEKL. The CDR3 spans 13 residues.